This TCR beta chain appears in the sequencing data of a study of identical twins. TCRdb used MiXCR to reprocess the 5' RACE reads, holding one entry per CDR3 protein. This table holds 500,000 to 600,000 distinct CDR3 sequences, around 20% found once. Notes on this clonotype: Its antigen is unidentified.

In germline, CDR1 is LGHNA, CDR2 YSLEER. The CDR3 has 12 residues. V lost 1 base, J lost 7 bases, and 7 bases lay in between. General study results and limits: Rather than following the same donors, the conclusions depended on cross-sectional statistical analysis.

These data also featured in a second study, about T cells expressing NK-cell markers.

Specimen: CD4+ T cells sorted from blood. The clonotype comes from a woman between 18 and 29 years old in good health. The chain links TRBV4-3 to TRBJ1-2, with D unclear. CDR3 DNA sequence: TGCGCCAGCAGCCAAGGGAGAGTTGGCTACACCTTC. Translated, it gives CASSQGRVGYTF.